These 6 T cell receptor beta chains originate from one sample sequenced in a study of blood T cell repertoires in COVID-19. Using immunoSEQ multiplex PCR, the repertoire was profiled, and TCRdb retains in-frame clones only, with some absent. The sample has tens of thousands of clones; more than 65% are singletons. Sequencing was performed on peripheral blood. The receptors originated from an elderly man with COVID-19, enrolled during active disease.

V usage is TRBV5-6 and J usage is TRBJ2-5; 12 nucleotides agree with TRBD2. Looked up from germline, CDR1 is SGHDT and CDR2 is YYEEEE. V gave up 3 bases and J gave up 5 bases; unmatched junction bases: 8. The CDR3 loop spans 16 amino acids. The CDR3 sequence: CASSSLAGGPGETQYF. CDR3 bases: TGTGCCAGCAGCTCCCTAGCGGGGGGGCCGGGGGAGACCCAGTACTTC.

This clone was counted between two and nine times. V and J are TRBV24-1 and TRBJ1-3; TRBD1 aligns across 8 bases. The trim removed 12 bases at V and 1 base at J, leaving 13 bases unmatched. Germline values: CDR1 KGHDR, CDR2 SFDVKD. The CDR3 is 16 amino acids. The CDR3 reads CARGTGDLPSGNTIYF. In DNA form, the CDR3 reads TGTGCCCGGGGGACAGGCGACCTCCCTTCTGGAAACACCATATATTTT.

This clone was recorded only once. The chain joins TRBV11-3 to TRBJ2-1; no firm D call. Germline V gene sequence: CDR1 SGHNT, CDR2 YENEEA. This CDR3 spans 14 amino acids. With 5 bases removed from V and 5 bases from J, the gap between germline ends came to 13 bases. DNA for the CDR3: TGTGCCAGCAGCGGTAGAGACTTTCACAATGAGCAGTTCTTC. Protein: CASSGRDFHNEQFF.

Here the CDR3 reads CASSDRPRVYSNQPQHF. As DNA, the CDR3 is TGTGCCAGCAGTGACCGTCCAAGAGTTTATAGCAATCAGCCCCAGCATTTT. This chain joins TRBV6-4 and TRBJ1-5; the D is unclear. Trimming pared 2 bases from V and 0 bases from J, leaving 14 bases between. The germline V gene encodes CDR1 MRHNA and CDR2 SNTAGT. This CDR3 contains 17 residues.

The chain combines TRBV29-1 with TRBJ2-2; TRBD1 aligns across 11 bases. The CDR3 is 19 residues long. Germline values: CDR1 SQVTM, CDR2 ANQGSEA. Trimming took 2 bases from V and 2 from J; bases not matched to a gene: 13. The chain's CDR3 is CSVELFGTGGTFNTGELFF. The CDR3 DNA reads TGCAGCGTTGAATTATTCGGGACAGGGGGTACCTTTAACACCGGGGAGCTGTTTTTT.

This clone turned up a few times. The V call is TRBV5-1, the J call TRBJ2-7; 12 nucleotides agree with TRBD2. This CDR3 region has 16 residues. CDR1 is SGHRS, CDR2 YFSETQ, per germline. The V gene end was trimmed by 0 bases and the J gene end by 3 bases; junction bases not matched to a gene: 4. The CDR3 nucleotides are TGCGCCAGCAGCTTGGACCCACTAGCGGGGGGCTACGAGCAGTACTTC. This translates into CASSLDPLAGGYEQYF.